This T cell receptor beta chain was recorded in a study of blood T cell repertoires in COVID-19. This clone has only a few counts. TCRdb's table, derived via immunoSEQ multiplex PCR, lists solely in-frame clones and lacks some. The table has hundreds of thousands of clones, about 90% seen once. V lost 3 bases to trimming and J lost 6 bases; unmatched junction nucleotides: 4. CDR3 size: 14 residues. Germline lookup yields CDR1 SGHRS and CDR2 YFSETQ. The chain couples TRBV5-1 to TRBJ1-2; 11 nucleotides match TRBD1. Sequencing was done on a sample of peripheral blood. The TCR was taken from a man younger than 35 with COVID-19, enrolled during active disease. The CDR3 is CASSYGTGGNGYTF. The DNA for the CDR3 is TGCGCCAGCAGCTACGGGACAGGGGGAAATGGCTACACCTTC.